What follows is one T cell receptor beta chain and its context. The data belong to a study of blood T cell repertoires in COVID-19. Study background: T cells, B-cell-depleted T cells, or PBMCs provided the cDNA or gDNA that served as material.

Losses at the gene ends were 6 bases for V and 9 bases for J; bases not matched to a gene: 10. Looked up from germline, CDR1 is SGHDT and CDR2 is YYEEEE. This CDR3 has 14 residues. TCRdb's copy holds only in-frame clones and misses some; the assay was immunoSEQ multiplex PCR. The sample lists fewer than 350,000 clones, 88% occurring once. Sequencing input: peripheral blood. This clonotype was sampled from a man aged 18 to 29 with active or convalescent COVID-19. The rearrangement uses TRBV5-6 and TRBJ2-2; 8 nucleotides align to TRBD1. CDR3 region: CASKMDRAARELFF. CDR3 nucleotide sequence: TGTGCCAGCAAGATGGACAGGGCTGCGCGGGAGCTGTTTTTT.